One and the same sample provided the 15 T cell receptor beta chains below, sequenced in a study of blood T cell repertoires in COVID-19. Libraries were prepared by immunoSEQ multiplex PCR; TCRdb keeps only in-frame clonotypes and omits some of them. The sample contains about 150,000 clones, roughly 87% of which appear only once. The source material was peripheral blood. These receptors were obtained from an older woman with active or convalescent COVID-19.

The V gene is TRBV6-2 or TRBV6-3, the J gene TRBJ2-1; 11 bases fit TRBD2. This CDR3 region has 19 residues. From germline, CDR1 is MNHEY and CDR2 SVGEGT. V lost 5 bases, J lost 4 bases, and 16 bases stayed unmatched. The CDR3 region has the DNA TGTGCCAGCAGTCCCTTAGCCCCTGGGACTAGCGGCCCTTACAATGAGCAGTTCTTC. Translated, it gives CASSPLAPGTSGPYNEQFF.

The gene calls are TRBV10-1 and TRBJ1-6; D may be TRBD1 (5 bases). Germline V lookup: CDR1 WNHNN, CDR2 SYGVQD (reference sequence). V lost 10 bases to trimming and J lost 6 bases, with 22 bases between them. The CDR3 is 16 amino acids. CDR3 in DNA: TGCGCCATACGGCGGGGGGGGAAGTATGGTAATTCACCCCTCCACTTT. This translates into CAIRRGGKYGNSPLHF.

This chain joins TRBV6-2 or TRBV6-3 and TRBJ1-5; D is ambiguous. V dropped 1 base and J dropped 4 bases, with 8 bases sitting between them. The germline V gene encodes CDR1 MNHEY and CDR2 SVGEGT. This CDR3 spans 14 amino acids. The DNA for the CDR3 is TGTGCCAGCAGTTACTACAGCCTAAATCAGCCCCAGCATTTT. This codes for CASSYYSLNQPQHF.

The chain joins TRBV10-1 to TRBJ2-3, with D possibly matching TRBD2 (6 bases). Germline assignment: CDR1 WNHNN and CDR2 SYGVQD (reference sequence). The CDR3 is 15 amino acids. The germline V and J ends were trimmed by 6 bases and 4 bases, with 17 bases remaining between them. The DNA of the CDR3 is TGCGCCAGCAGCCCGGGACTGGGTGGGGCAGATACGCAGTATTTT. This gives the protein CASSPGLGGADTQYF.

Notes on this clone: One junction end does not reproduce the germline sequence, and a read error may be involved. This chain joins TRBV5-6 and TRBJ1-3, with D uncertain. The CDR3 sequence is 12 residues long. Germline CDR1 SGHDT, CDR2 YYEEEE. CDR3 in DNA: TGTGCCAGCAGCTTGTGGGCAGGCAGGTTTGTGTTT. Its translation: CASSLWAGRFVF.

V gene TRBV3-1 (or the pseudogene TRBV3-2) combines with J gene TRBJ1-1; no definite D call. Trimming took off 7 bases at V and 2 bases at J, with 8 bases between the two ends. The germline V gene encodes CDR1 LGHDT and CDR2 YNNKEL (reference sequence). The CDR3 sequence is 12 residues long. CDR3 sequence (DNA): TGTGCCAGCAACCGGGGAAACACTGAAGCTTTCTTT. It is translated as CASNRGNTEAFF.

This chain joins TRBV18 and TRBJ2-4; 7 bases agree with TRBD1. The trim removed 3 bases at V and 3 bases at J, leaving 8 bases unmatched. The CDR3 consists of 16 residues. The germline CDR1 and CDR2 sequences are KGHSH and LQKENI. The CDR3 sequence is CASSPGTATGKNIQYF. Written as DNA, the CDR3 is TGTGCCAGCTCACCCGGGACAGCCACGGGCAAAAACATTCAGTACTTC.

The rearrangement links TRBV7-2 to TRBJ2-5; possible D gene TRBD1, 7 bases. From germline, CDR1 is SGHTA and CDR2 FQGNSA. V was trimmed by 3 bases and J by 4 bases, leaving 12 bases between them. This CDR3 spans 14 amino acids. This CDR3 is CASSFNRGGETQYF. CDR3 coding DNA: TGTGCCAGCAGCTTTAACAGGGGAGGAGAGACCCAGTACTTC.

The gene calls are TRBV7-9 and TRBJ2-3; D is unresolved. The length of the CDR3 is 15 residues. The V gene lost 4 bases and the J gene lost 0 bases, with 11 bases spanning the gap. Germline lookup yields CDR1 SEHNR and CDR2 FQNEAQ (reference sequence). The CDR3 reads CASSSDLSSTDTQYF. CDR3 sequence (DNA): TGTGCCAGCAGCTCAGACTTAAGTAGCACAGATACGCAGTATTTT.

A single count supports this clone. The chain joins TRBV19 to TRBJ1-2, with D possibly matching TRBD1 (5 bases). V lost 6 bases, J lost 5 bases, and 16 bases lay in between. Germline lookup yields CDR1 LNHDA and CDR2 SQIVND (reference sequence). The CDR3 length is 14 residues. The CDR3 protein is CASRTGGARYGYTF. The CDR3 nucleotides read TGTGCCAGTAGGACTGGAGGGGCGAGGTATGGCTACACCTTC.

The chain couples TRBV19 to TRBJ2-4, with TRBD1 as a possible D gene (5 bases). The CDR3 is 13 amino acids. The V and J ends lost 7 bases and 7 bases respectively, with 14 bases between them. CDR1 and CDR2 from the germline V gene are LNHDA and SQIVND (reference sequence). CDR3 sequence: CASTPAGMNIQYF. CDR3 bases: TGTGCCAGTACCCCGGCAGGGATGAACATTCAGTACTTC.

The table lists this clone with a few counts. CDR3 nucleotide sequence: TGTGCCAGCAGCTTAAGGCTCTCGGGGTCCAATGAGCAGTTCTTC. Translated, it gives CASSLRLSGSNEQFF. This chain uses TRBV7-2 with TRBJ2-1; a possible D gene is TRBD2 (5 bases). In germline, CDR1 is SGHTA, CDR2 FQGNSA. The CDR3 is 15 residues long. V lost 2 bases and J lost 6, with 14 bases in between.

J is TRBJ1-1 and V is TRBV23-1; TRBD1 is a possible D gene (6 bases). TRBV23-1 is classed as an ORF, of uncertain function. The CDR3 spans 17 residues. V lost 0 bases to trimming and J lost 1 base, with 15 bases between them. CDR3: CASSQSSRGRRNTEAFF. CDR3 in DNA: TGCGCCAGCAGTCAATCTTCGCGGGGGCGGAGGAACACTGAAGCTTTCTTT.

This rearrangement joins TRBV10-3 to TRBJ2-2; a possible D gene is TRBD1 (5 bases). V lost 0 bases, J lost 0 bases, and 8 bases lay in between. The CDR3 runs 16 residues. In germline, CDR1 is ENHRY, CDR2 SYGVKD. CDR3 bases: TGTGCCATCAGTGAGTCGGGCAGGGCGAACACCGGGGAGCTGTTTTTT. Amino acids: CAISESGRANTGELFF.

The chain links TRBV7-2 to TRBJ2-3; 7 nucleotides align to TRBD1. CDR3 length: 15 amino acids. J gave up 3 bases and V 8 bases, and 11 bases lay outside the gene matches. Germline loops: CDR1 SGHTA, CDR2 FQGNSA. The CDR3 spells CASSRGLAGTDTQYF. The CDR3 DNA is TGTGCCAGCTCGAGGGGGCTGGCAGGGACAGATACGCAGTATTTT.